One sample yielded the 30 T cell receptor beta chains listed below, sequenced in a study of T cells in Graves' hyperthyroidism and ophthalmopathy. The CDR3 regions of TCR beta were amplified from RNA transcripts. With the HTBI primer set, the TCR CDR3 went through a first round of RT-PCR. One entry per CDR3 protein results from TCRdb running MiXCR on the multiplex PCR reads. The sample records about 700,000 distinct CDR3 sequences, 14% being singletons. Sequenced: blood. The receptors stem from a woman between 18 and 30 years old with Graves' hyperthyroidism.

Ten or more counts support this clonotype. As DNA, the CDR3 is TGCAGTGGGGGACTAGCGGTGTACAATGAGCAGTTCTTC. Translated: CSGGLAVYNEQFF. This chain uses TRBV20-1 with TRBJ2-1; 11 bases match TRBD2. With 7 bases clipped from V and 4 bases from J, the junction kept 3 bases outside the gene matches. This CDR3 region has 13 residues. Germline values: CDR1 DFQATT, CDR2 SNEGSKA (reference sequence).

This clonotype was seen ten or more times. The chain employs TRBV18 and TRBJ2-7; 9 nucleotides agree with TRBD1. V was pared by 2 bases and J by 4 bases, with 3 bases of the junction left unmatched. There are 14 residues in the CDR3. The germline gives CDR1 KGHSH, CDR2 LQKENI. The DNA for the CDR3 is TGTGCCAGCTCACCAAGGACAGGGGCATACGAGCAGTACTTC. Translating gives CASSPRTGAYEQYF.

This chain joins TRBV5-1 and TRBJ2-1; the D gene is possibly TRBD2 (6 bases). Looked up from germline, CDR1 is SGHRS and CDR2 is YFSETQ. The CDR3 contains 18 residues. V lost 1 base and J lost 9, with 26 bases in between. The CDR3 is CASSLSAAGTGGLGEQFF. The CDR3 nucleotides are TGCGCCAGCAGCTTGAGCGCAGCCGGGACCGGGGGATTGGGTGAGCAGTTCTTC.

This clonotype was picked up many times. V usage is TRBV9 and J usage is TRBJ2-1; D possibly corresponds to TRBD1 (5 bases). Trimming shortened V by 0 bases and J by 3 bases, and 7 bases separated the two germline ends. The CDR3 is 14 amino acids. CDR1 and CDR2 (germline): SGDLS, YYNGEE. For the CDR3, the DNA is TGTGCCAGCAGCGTAGGCAGGGACTACAATGAGCAGTTCTTC. This translates into CASSVGRDYNEQFF.

This rearrangement joins TRBV20-1 to TRBJ2-5; D is undetermined. This CDR3 is 15 amino acids long. Germline CDR1 reads DFQATT; CDR2 reads SNEGSKA (reference sequence). Deletions cut 5 bases from V and 4 bases from J, with 20 bases between. CDR3 in amino acids: CSAPILTTLGETQYF. The CDR3 coding sequence is TGCAGTGCTCCCATCTTAACTACTCTGGGAGAGACCCAGTACTTC.

This clonotype was recorded at least ten times. V and J are TRBV30 and TRBJ1-5, with D tentatively TRBD1 (5 bases). Germline V gives CDR1 GTSNPN, CDR2 SVGIG (reference sequence). V lost 1 base, J lost 6 bases, and 10 bases lay in between. The CDR3 extends over 13 amino acids. CDR3 DNA: TGTGCCTGGAGTGGTCAGGGAGGTCAGCCCCAGCATTTT. Translation: CAWSGQGGQPQHF.

The table lists this clonotype with many counts. The rearrangement joins TRBV7-3 to TRBJ2-7; 9 bases are a match to TRBD2. Germline lookup yields CDR1 SGHTA and CDR2 FQGTGA. CDR3 length: 15 residues. Trimming took 2 bases from V and 3 from J; bases not matched to a gene: 5. CDR3 bases: TGTGCCAGCAGCTTATATGCTAGCGGGGACTACGAGCAGTACTTC. It specifies CASSLYASGDYEQYF.

This clonotype was picked up many times. The chain uses TRBV2 and TRBJ2-1; D not resolved. V was shortened by 6 bases and J by 4 bases, with 7 bases between the two germline ends. This CDR3 contains 12 residues. Germline CDR1 and CDR2: SNHLY and FYNNEI. CDR3 sequence reads: CASSPYYNEQFF. CDR3 sequence (DNA): TGTGCCAGCAGCCCGTATTACAATGAGCAGTTCTTC.

This clonotype has a count of ten or more. The gene calls are TRBV12-3 or TRBV12-4 and TRBJ1-1, with D uncertain. CDR3 length equals 14 residues. Trimming took 4 bases from V and 5 from J, leaving 14 bases between them. CDR3 region: CASSSQVGKTEAFF. For the CDR3, the DNA is TGTGCCAGCAGTTCTCAAGTAGGGAAGACTGAAGCTTTCTTT.

The chain uses TRBV6-1 and TRBJ1-2, with 11 bases fitting TRBD1. Looked up from germline, CDR1 is MNHNS and CDR2 is SASEGT. V lost 0 bases and J lost 5; bases outside the gene matches: 5. This CDR3 spans 16 amino acids. The CDR3 is CASSEAGQGANYGYTF. CDR3 nucleotides: TGTGCCAGCAGTGAAGCAGGACAGGGGGCGAATTATGGCTACACCTTC.

This clonotype has more than one count but fewer than ten. V is TRBV6-1 and J is TRBJ2-3, with 12 bases fitting TRBD2. V lost 5 bases, J lost 10 bases, and 19 bases stayed unmatched. Germline CDR1 reads MNHNS; CDR2 reads SASEGT. CDR3 size: 18 residues. CDR3 sequence: CASSTLAGGLVGTNAQYF. The CDR3 coding sequence is TGTGCCAGCAGTACCCTAGCGGGAGGGCTTGTGGGCACAAATGCGCAGTATTTT.

The table lists this clonotype with many counts. The CDR3, as DNA: TGTGCCAGCAAGCGCTCCGGCGAGAACACCGGGGAGCTGTTTTTT. Its translation: CASKRSGENTGELFF. The genes are TRBV12-3 or TRBV12-4 and TRBJ2-2, with no clear D. The V end lost 7 bases, the J end lost 1 base, and 13 bases lay between the germline ends. This CDR3 has 15 amino acids.

The sample holds many counts of this clonotype. V gene TRBV30 combines with J gene TRBJ1-1; 10 nucleotides agree with TRBD1. Germline values: CDR1 GTSNPN, CDR2 SVGIG (reference sequence). Trimming cost V 2 bases and J 0 bases; bases outside gene matches: 12. The CDR3 has 18 amino acids. The DNA of the CDR3 is TGTGCCTGGAGTTTACGACAGGGGGCATTTTTCATGAACACTGAAGCTTTCTTT. Protein: CAWSLRQGAFFMNTEAFF.

A few counts support this clonotype. The J gene is TRBJ2-3, the V gene TRBV7-8, with D possibly matching TRBD1 (5 bases). The CDR3 contains 15 residues. Germline-derived CDR1 and CDR2 are SGHVS and FQNEAQ. V was cut by 1 base and J by 4 bases, with 12 bases left in between. CDR3 sequence: CASSLVGPGPDTQYF. The CDR3 coding sequence is TGTGCCAGCAGCTTAGTGGGCCCAGGGCCAGATACGCAGTATTTT.

This clonotype was counted at least ten times. The chain combines TRBV20-1 with TRBJ1-3; no clear D. The CDR3 extends over 13 amino acids. Trimming cost V 5 bases and J 2 bases, with 10 bases left between them. The germline V gene encodes CDR1 DFQATT and CDR2 SNEGSKA (reference sequence). The CDR3 bases are TGCAGTGCTCCGTGGGGAGCTGGAAACACCATATATTTT. The encoded protein is CSAPWGAGNTIYF.

The chain employs TRBV5-1 and TRBJ2-7, with 11 positions matching TRBD2. Germline-derived CDR1 and CDR2 are SGHRS and YFSETQ. CDR3 length equals 18 residues. The V and J ends lost 3 bases and 7 bases, in that order; junction bases with no gene match: 18. This CDR3 reads CASSSTSGRISLLGEQYF. The CDR3 nucleotides read TGCGCCAGCAGCTCTACTAGCGGGAGAATTTCCCTACTAGGAGAGCAGTACTTC.

There are a few counts of this clonotype. An end of the junction does not agree with germline; a read error may underlie this. This rearrangement joins TRBV3-1 to TRBJ2-1, with TRBD2 identical over 16 bases. This CDR3 region has 19 residues. CDR1 is LGHDT and CDR2 is YNNKEL in the germline V gene (reference sequence). CDR3 protein: CASSHRGTSGRAKYNEQLF. The CDR3 nucleotides are TGTGCCAGCAGCCACCGAGGGACTAGCGGGAGGGCCAAATACAATGAGCAGCTCTTC.

This clonotype has ten or more counts. V is TRBV4-3 and J is TRBJ2-1, with 10 bases lining up with TRBD2. Per the germline V gene, CDR1 is LGHNA and CDR2 is YSLEER. CDR3 length: 18 residues. The V gene end was trimmed by 0 bases and the J gene end by 2 bases; junction bases not matched to a gene: 7. The DNA of the CDR3 is TGCGCCAGCAGCCAAGATAACAGCGGGAGGGCCCCCTACAATGAGCAGTTCTTC. This encodes CASSQDNSGRAPYNEQFF.

A note on this clonotype: A much bigger clone sits one base away, suggesting this may be a read error. The rearrangement joins TRBV4-1 to TRBJ2-1; D call uncertain. V was trimmed by 0 bases and J by 3 bases, leaving 3 bases between them. This CDR3 comprises 13 residues. Per the germline V gene, CDR1 is MGHRA and CDR2 is YSYEKL. DNA of the CDR3: TGCGCCAGCAGCCAAGATTACTACAATGAGCAGTTCTTC. It specifies CASSQDYYNEQFF.

In this sample, this clonotype turned up many times. The gene calls are TRBV3-1 and TRBJ2-7; D unresolved. The ends were cut back, 4 bases at V and 7 bases at J, with 20 bases in the middle. Germline V gene data show CDR1 as LGHDT and CDR2 as YNNKEL (reference sequence). This CDR3 has 15 residues. The CDR3 DNA sequence: TGTGCCAGCAGCCGCCAAATCGCCGAGCCGAGGGAGCAGTACTTC. It codes for CASSRQIAEPREQYF.

Details on this clonotype: A much larger clonotype is one base distant, so this may be a read error. The rearrangement uses TRBV11-3 and TRBJ2-2; D remains unclear. Germline loops: CDR1 SGHNT, CDR2 YENEEA. The CDR3 has 15 amino acids. The V end lost 1 base, the J end lost 9 bases, and 15 bases lay between the germline ends. CDR3 in amino acids: CASSLGVVASRELFF. The CDR3 region has the DNA TGTGCCAGCAGCTTAGGAGTCGTTGCATCCAGGGAGCTGTTTTTT.

This clonotype was recorded at least ten times. The gene calls are TRBV12-3 or TRBV12-4 and TRBJ2-4, with 7 bases matching TRBD1. This CDR3 comprises 14 residues. V lost 5 bases to trimming and J lost 2 bases; unmatched junction nucleotides: 3. CDR3 sequence: CASSPTGTKNIQYF. Here the CDR3 DNA reads TGTGCCAGCAGTCCGACAGGGACCAAAAACATTCAGTACTTC.

This clonotype was picked up a small number of times. The V call is TRBV29-1, the J call TRBJ1-1, with a weak D call TRBD1 (5 bases). In germline, CDR1 is SQVTM, CDR2 ANQGSEA. The CDR3 loop spans 11 amino acids. The germline V and J ends were trimmed by 7 bases and 5 bases, with 11 bases remaining between them. Here the CDR3 reads CSGRQQTEAFF. The DNA for the CDR3 is TGCAGCGGGCGACAGCAGACTGAAGCTTTCTTT.

This clonotype has only a few counts. The chain employs TRBV29-1 and TRBJ2-7; TRBD1 or TRBD2 may be the D gene (7 bases each). This CDR3 is 13 amino acids long. Germline CDR1 is SQVTM and CDR2 is ANQGSEA. Deletions cut 7 bases from V and 3 bases from J, with 16 bases between. The DNA of the CDR3 is TGCAGCGCTGGGAGGGGACAGTACTACGAGCAGTACTTC. It yields the protein CSAGRGQYYEQYF.

Of note for this clonotype: With a much larger clone just one base away, this may be a read error. The rearrangement joins TRBV2 to TRBJ2-1; D is undetermined. The CDR3 has 13 residues. CDR1 SNHLY and CDR2 FYNNEI come from the germline V gene. Between the trimmed V and J ends, which lost 4 bases and 4 bases, there was a span of 8 bases. CDR3 region: CASSGLNYNEQFF. The CDR3 DNA reads as TGTGCCAGCAGTGGACTGAATTACAATGAGCAGTTCTTC.

In its sample, this clonotype was seen a few times. CDR3 in amino acids: CASSPSTSGPTDTQYF. The CDR3 region has the DNA TGTGCCAGCAGCCCATCCACTAGCGGCCCCACAGATACGCAGTATTTT. The rearrangement joins TRBV7-9 to TRBJ2-3, with 8 bases that match TRBD2. With 5 bases clipped from V and 2 bases from J, the junction kept 9 bases outside the gene matches. The CDR3 covers 16 residues. The V gene's germline CDR1 is SEHNR and CDR2 FQNEAQ (reference sequence).

This clonotype was detected ten times or more. V and J are TRBV9 and TRBJ2-7; possible D gene TRBD1, 6 bases. Trimming cost V 0 bases and J 2 bases, with 15 bases left between them. The CDR3 sequence is 16 residues long. Germline V gene sequence: CDR1 SGDLS, CDR2 YYNGEE. Written as DNA, the CDR3 is TGTGCCAGCAGCGTAGGAGGCCACAGGGCAGCCTACGAGCAGTACTTC. Amino acids: CASSVGGHRAAYEQYF. Full variable domain (remainder filled in from reference TRBV9 and TRBJ2-7): DSGVTQTPKHLITATGQRVTLRCSPRSGDLSVYWYQQSLDQGLQFLIQYYNGEERAKGNILERFSAQQFPDLHSELNLSSLELGDSALYFCASSVGGHRAAYEQYFGPGTRLTVT.

This clonotype was counted between two and nine times. The V gene is TRBV14, the J gene TRBJ2-1, with 7 bases aligning to TRBD2. The CDR3 spans 15 residues. Trimming removed 3 bases from V and 12 bases from J; junction bases left unmatched: 14. CDR1 is SGHDN, CDR2 FVKESK, per germline. CDR3 sequence: CASSHIRDYPLTQFF. The CDR3, as DNA: TGTGCCAGCAGCCACATCCGGGACTACCCTTTGACGCAGTTCTTC.

This sequence joins TRBV6-9 and TRBJ2-1; tentative D call: TRBD1 (7 bases). The V and J ends lost 5 bases and 4 bases respectively, with 21 bases between them. Looked up from germline, CDR1 is MNHGY and CDR2 is SVAAGI. CDR3 length equals 17 residues. The CDR3 DNA sequence: TGTGCCAGCAGTCCTAGATGGGCGGGACAGACGTACAATGAGCAGTTCTTC. It is translated as CASSPRWAGQTYNEQFF.

The rearrangement uses TRBV5-5 and TRBJ2-7, with D unclear. Germline values: CDR1 SGHKS, CDR2 YYEKEE (reference sequence). CDR3 size: 14 residues. V dropped 1 base and J dropped 0 bases, with 8 bases sitting between them. CDR3 sequence reads: CASSLIVYSYEQYF. The DNA of the CDR3 is TGTGCCAGCAGCTTGATCGTTTACTCCTACGAGCAGTACTTC.